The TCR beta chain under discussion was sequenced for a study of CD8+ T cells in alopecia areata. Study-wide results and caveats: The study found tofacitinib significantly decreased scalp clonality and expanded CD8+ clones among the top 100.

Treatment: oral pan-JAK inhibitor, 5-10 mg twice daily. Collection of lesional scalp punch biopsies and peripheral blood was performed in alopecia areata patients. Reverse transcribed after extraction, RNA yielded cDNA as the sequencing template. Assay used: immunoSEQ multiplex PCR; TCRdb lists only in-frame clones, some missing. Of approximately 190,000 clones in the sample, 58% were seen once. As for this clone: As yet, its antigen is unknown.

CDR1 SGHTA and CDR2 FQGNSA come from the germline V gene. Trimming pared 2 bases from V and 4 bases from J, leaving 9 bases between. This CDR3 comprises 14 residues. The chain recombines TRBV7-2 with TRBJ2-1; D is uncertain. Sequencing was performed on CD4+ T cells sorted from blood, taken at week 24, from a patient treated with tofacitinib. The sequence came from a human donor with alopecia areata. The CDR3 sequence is CASSLPGAYNEQFF. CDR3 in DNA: TGTGCCAGCAGCTTACCCGGAGCATACAATGAGCAGTTCTTC.